This T cell receptor (beta chain) was recovered during a study of T cell responses to AZD1222 COVID-19 vaccine. Details on this clone: The antigen is not known.

Clones were sequenced by immunoSEQ multiplex PCR, and TCRdb holds only the in-frame ones, with some missing. Of fewer than 300,000 clones in the sample, over 90% were seen once. Study-level findings and limits: Epitopes outside B.1.351 and B.1.1.7 mutated regions reportedly drew nearly half of spike TCRs. Two AZD1222 doses significantly raised spike-specific TCR breadth and depth over controls. Researchers report vaccine-associated CD4 TCRs spanning spike, with dominance at 160-218 and 743-854. Clonal diversity may have been underestimated in mostly white British donors.

The sequence was obtained from an adult in good health. This specimen was peripheral blood, taken on day 0 of AZD1222 vaccination.

CDR3 sequence (DNA): TGCACCAGCAGCCGGGGCCTCAACATCTCCTACGAGCAGTACTTC. Encoded protein: CTSSRGLNISYEQYF. The V gene is TRBV1, the J gene TRBJ2-7; the D call of TRBD1 is as the table states it, not checked on the DNA. TRBV1 is tagged as a pseudogene. This CDR3 is built from 15 residues.